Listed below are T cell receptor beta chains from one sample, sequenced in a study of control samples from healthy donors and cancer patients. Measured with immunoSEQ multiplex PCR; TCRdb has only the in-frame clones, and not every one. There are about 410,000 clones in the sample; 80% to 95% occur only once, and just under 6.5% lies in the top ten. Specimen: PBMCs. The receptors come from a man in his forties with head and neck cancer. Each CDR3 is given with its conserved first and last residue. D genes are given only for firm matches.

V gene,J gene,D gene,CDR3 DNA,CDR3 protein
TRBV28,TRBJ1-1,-,TGTGCCAGCAGTTTAGCCGTGAACACTGAAGCTTTCTTT,CASSLAVNTEAFF
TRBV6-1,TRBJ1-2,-,TGTGCCAGCAGTGAAAGGGGTGGCTACACCTTC,CASSERGGYTF
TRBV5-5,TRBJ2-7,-,TGTGCCAGCAGCTTGGCCTCCTACGAGCAGTACTTC,CASSLASYEQYF
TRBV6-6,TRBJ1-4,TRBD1,TGTGCCAGCAGTCGGGGACAGGGGTATGGTGAACTGTTTTTT,CASSRGQGYGELFF
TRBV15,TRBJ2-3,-,TGTGCCACCAGCAGACTGAGGGTCCCAGATACGCAGTATTTT,CATSRLRVPDTQYF
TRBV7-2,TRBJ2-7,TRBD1,TGTGCCAGCAGCTTAAGGTCCGGACAGGGAGTATCTCGGACCTACGAGCAGTACTTC,CASSLRSGQGVSRTYEQYF
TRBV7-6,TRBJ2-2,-,TGTGCCAGCAGCCCCGAAGGGTCGGGTACCGGGGAGCTGTTTTTT,CASSPEGSGTGELFF
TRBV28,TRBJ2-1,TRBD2,TGTGCCAGCCAAACTAGCGGGAGTTCGGCCTACAATGAGCAGTTCTTC,CASQTSGSSAYNEQFF
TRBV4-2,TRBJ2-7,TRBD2,TGTGCCAGCAGCCTCAGACTAGCGGGGGCCTACGAGCAGTACTTC,CASSLRLAGAYEQYF
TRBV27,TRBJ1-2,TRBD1,TGTGCCAGCAGTTTTAGTGGGACAGGGATTCCTGGCTACACCTTC,CASSFSGTGIPGYTF
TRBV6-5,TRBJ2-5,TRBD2,TGTGCCAGCAGACGGACTAGCGGGATTGAAGAGACCCAGTACTTC,CASRRTSGIEETQYF